This T cell receptor (beta chain) appears in the sequencing data of a study of T-cell memory formation after mild COVID-19. The study's findings and limits: The authors left the SARS-CoV-2 specificity of second-wave clones peaking on day 37 unconfirmed.

The CDR3 consists of 18 residues. V lost 4 bases, J lost 3 bases, and 25 bases lay in between. CDR1 is SEHNR and CDR2 is FQNEAQ in the germline V gene (reference sequence). Only a few counts were recorded for this clonotype. The antigen remains undetermined. TCRdb fed the 5' RACE reads into MiXCR, producing one record per CDR3 protein. This table holds about 410,000 distinct CDR3 sequences, about 22% found once. This receptor was taken from an adult woman who had mild COVID-19 (a few samples of this study predate the infection). Cell type and time point are not known. The sample was PBMCs or a T cell subset sorted from them (not recorded which). The chain combines TRBV7-9 with TRBJ2-7; D gene uncertain. The DNA for the CDR3 is TGTGCCAGCAGCTACCGCCCCCCTCCGGGCGGTGGGTACTACGAGCAGTACTTC. Translating it yields CASSYRPPPGGGYYEQYF.